This T cell receptor (beta chain) was identified in a study of cytomegalovirus exposure and HLA in healthy donors. The PCR ran on 60 Vbeta and 13 Jbeta primers. The data were produced by immunoSEQ multiplex PCR, yet TCRdb's version contains in-frame clones alone and is incomplete. The table has about 110,000 clones, more than 65% seen once. The CDR3 has 14 amino acids. Germline V lookup: CDR1 SQVTM, CDR2 ANQGSEA. V lost 2 bases and J lost 2; bases outside the gene matches: 5. This clone was observed a handful of times. The TCR sequence derives from a man aged 30 to 39 in good health and CMV-seronegative. Sequenced material: PBMCs. This chain links TRBV29-1 with TRBJ2-7, with 8 bases that match TRBD1. The CDR3 DNA is TGCAGCGTTGAATTACAGGGGGGCACCTACGAGCAGTACTTC. Amino acid sequence: CSVELQGGTYEQYF.